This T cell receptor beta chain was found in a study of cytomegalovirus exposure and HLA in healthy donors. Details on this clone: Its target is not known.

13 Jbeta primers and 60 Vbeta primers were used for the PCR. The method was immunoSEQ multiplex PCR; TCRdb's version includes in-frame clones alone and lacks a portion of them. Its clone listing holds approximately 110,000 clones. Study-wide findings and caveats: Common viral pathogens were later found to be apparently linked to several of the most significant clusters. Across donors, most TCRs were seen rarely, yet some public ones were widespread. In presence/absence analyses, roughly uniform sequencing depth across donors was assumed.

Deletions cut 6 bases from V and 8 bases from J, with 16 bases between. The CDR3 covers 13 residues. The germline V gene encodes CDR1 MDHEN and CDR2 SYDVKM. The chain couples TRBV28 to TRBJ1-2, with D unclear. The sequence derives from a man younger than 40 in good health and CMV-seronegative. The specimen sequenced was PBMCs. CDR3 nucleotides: TGTGCCAGCAGACCTCCCTATGGAGCCGGCTACACCTTC. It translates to CASRPPYGAGYTF.